Sequencing of this T cell receptor (beta chain) was carried out in a study of radiotherapy plus CTLA-4 blockade in lung cancer (dated by TCRdb to about 2018). The study in broad terms: Objective responses occurred in approximately 19% of enrolled patients, and over 30% achieved disease control.

In this study, focal radiation therapy paired with CTLA-4 blockade (ipilimumab) was tested in patients who had chemo-refractory metastatic non-small-cell lung cancer. Libraries were built with the immunoSEQ multiplex PCR assay. The immuneACCESS repertoire file appears here via TCRdb, limited to in-frame rearrangements. These files lack a portion of the clones; in checked studies, under half of the deficit traces to unresolved V genes, and the cause of the others is not known. The sample table records about 98,000 clones; 82% of these occur just once. The leading ten clones occupy roughly 3.5% of the sample. Per the germline V gene (reference sequence), GTSNPN is the CDR1 and SVGIG is the CDR2. The CDR3 holds 13 amino acids from the cysteine to the phenylalanine. Of the read, only the CDR3 DNA is kept; its 39 bases are in frame from base 1. V drops 5 bases and J drops 4 bases, leaving 14 bases in between.

About this clone itself: No cognate antigen has been identified for it. One base away there is no much larger clone; base qualities are not given.

The full study reports these points: The strongest predictors of response were reported to be early dynamic shifts in blood T cell clones along with a rise in serum interferon-beta following radiation. After treatment with radiotherapy and ipilimumab, TCR clones that came from tumors expanded in the peripheral blood.

This receptor chain uses TRBV30 and TRBJ1-2; no D gene can be assigned with confidence. Sample: peripheral blood, taken from a patient treated with radiotherapy plus ipilimumab. The receptor was isolated from a human donor with non-small cell lung cancer who had a partial response to radiotherapy plus ipilimumab. CDR3 sequence: CAWGLLSGYGYTF. The sequence in DNA is TGTGCCTGGGGTCTTCTTAGTGGCTATGGCTACACCTTC.